The rows below give T cell receptor beta chains drawn from one sample of a study of cytomegalovirus exposure and HLA in healthy donors. Profiling relied on immunoSEQ multiplex PCR, and the TCRdb table lists in-frame clones only, not all of them. The sample has 150,000 to 200,000 clones; roughly 87% are singletons. The specimen was PBMCs. The receptors here all came from a woman in her thirties in good health and CMV-seronegative. CDR3s include the opening cysteine and the closing phenylalanine or tryptophan. A D gene is named only where the DNA matches it firmly. Expanded clones are given a class, and other clones once, few, many or no size at all.

size | D | J | V | DNA | CDR3
- | - | TRBJ1-1 | TRBV7-7 | TGTGCCAGCAGCGCAAACATGAACACTGAAGCTTTCTTT | CASSANMNTEAFF
- | - | TRBJ2-1 | TRBV7-9 | TGTGCCAGCAGCCCCGGGGTGGCGGAGCAGTTCTTC | CASSPGVAEQFF
- | TRBD1 | TRBJ2-7 | TRBV27 | TGTGCCAGCAGTCACAGGGGGCTGGAGGAGCAGTACTTC | CASSHRGLEEQYF
- | TRBD1 | TRBJ2-7 | TRBV7-3 | TGTGCCAGCAGGCCTAGGACAGGGGGCCTAGCGGGCCTTCCCTACGAGCAGTACTTC | CASRPRTGGLAGLPYEQYF
- | TRBD2 | TRBJ2-7 | TRBV7-2 | TGTGCCAGCAGCTTGAGGCCCTCTAGCGGGAAATCCTACGAGCAGTACTTC | CASSLRPSSGKSYEQYF
- | TRBD2 | TRBJ2-5 | TRBV5-4 | TGTGCCAGCAGCAGGGGTCTAGCGGGGCGCCAAGAGACCCAGTACTTC | CASSRGLAGRQETQYF
- | - | TRBJ2-3 | TRBV14 | TGTGCCAGCAGCCTCCTCTCGGTCCACACAGATACGCAGTATTTT | CASSLLSVHTDTQYF
- | TRBD1 | TRBJ2-7 | TRBV28 | TGTGCCAGCTCATCCCCCCGACAGGGCATCTACGAGCAGTACTTC | CASSSPRQGIYEQYF
- | - | TRBJ2-7 | TRBV4-1 | TGCGCCAGCAGCCAAGGTCCCGCGAGGGGGCGGGGGGTTGCGTACGAGCAGTACTTC | CASSQGPARGRGVAYEQYF
few | - | TRBJ1-1 | TRBV6-1 | TGTGCCAGCCGGCGGGAGCACACTGAAGCTTTCTTT | CASRREHTEAFF
- | TRBD1 | TRBJ2-7 | TRBV5-6 | TGTGCCAGCAGCTTGGGGGACAGGGGACGGGTCGAGCAGTACTTC | CASSLGDRGRVEQYF
- | - | TRBJ1-2 | TRBV19 | TGTGCCAGTAGTTCCGGGACACCGCCCGGCTACACCTTC | CASSSGTPPGYTF
- | TRBD1 | TRBJ1-5 | TRBV27 | TGTGCCAGCAGTTCCTACCCCCCGACAGGGAGCAATCAGCCCCAGCATTTT | CASSSYPPTGSNQPQHF
- | - | TRBJ2-5 | TRBV21-1 | TGTGCCAGCAGCCCACACCAGACCCAGTACTTC | CASSPHQTQYF
once | TRBD1 | TRBJ1-1 | TRBV27 | TGTGCCAGCGGAACCTCGGACAGGGGCGCCTCGAACACTGAAGCTTTCTTT | CASGTSDRGASNTEAFF
few | TRBD1 | TRBJ1-5 | TRBV7-8 | TGTGCCAGCAGCTTAGAGGGACAGGGAAGCAATCAGCCCCAGCATTTT | CASSLEGQGSNQPQHF
once | TRBD1 | TRBJ1-1 | TRBV19 | TGTGCCAGTAGTATGTTAGGGGGCTACGCTGAAGCTTTCTTT | CASSMLGGYAEAFF
once | - | TRBJ1-2 | TRBV7-2 | TGTGCCAGCAGCTTGGCGGTAACTAACTATGGCTACACCTTC | CASSLAVTNYGYTF
few | TRBD1 | TRBJ1-1 | TRBV6-5 | TGTGCCAGCTACAGGGGGATCACTGAAGCTTTCTTT | CASYRGITEAFF
- | - | TRBJ2-1 | TRBV11-3 | TGTGCCAGCAGCTTAGATAATATCTACAATGAGCAGTTCTTC | CASSLDNIYNEQFF
- | - | TRBJ1-2 | TRBV15 | TGTGTCACCAGCAGAGAAGGCATGCGGTTCCTCTATGGCTACACCTTC | CVTSREGMRFLYGYTF
- | - | TRBJ2-7 | TRBV30 | TGTGCCTGGACTATTATGCCAGGGAATAACGAGCAGTACTTC | CAWTIMPGNNEQYF
- | TRBD2 | TRBJ2-5 | TRBV6-6 | TGTGCCAGCAGTTACTCCGGCGGGAGGGCCAAAGAGACCCAGTACTTC | CASSYSGGRAKETQYF
- | TRBD1 | TRBJ2-6 | TRBV27 | TGTGCCAGCAGTTCGAACCCCGTACAGGGGCTAGCTGGGGCCAACGTCCTGACTTTC | CASSSNPVQGLAGANVLTF
- | - | TRBJ1-4 | TRBV5-4 | TGTGCCAGCAGCCCAGGGCCCGTGGGCGAAAAACTGTTTTTT | CASSPGPVGEKLFF
once | TRBD1 | TRBJ1-2 | TRBV5-1 | TGCGCCAGCAGCTCCGGGACAGGGGACTATGGCTACACCTTC | CASSSGTGDYGYTF
- | - | TRBJ1-2 | TRBV5-1 | TGCGCCAGCAGCTTGGAACTTAACTATGGCTACACCTTC | CASSLELNYGYTF
- | - | TRBJ2-4 | TRBV10-1 | TGCGCCAGCAGCCCTGGACAGACTTTAGCCAAAAACATTCAGTACTTC | CASSPGQTLAKNIQYF
- | - | TRBJ2-1 | TRBV7-2 | TGTGCCAGCAGCTTATCCGTGGGACTTCGAGAGCAGTTCTTC | CASSLSVGLREQFF
- | TRBD2 | TRBJ2-1 | TRBV4-1 | TGCGCCAGCAGCCAATTGGGACTAGCGGCCTACAATGAGCAGTTCTTC | CASSQLGLAAYNEQFF
few | - | TRBJ1-3 | TRBV6-5 | TGTGCCAGCAGTTACGACAGCTCTGGAAACACCATATATTTT | CASSYDSSGNTIYF
- | - | TRBJ2-7 | TRBV5-8 | TGTGCCAGCAGCCAAAGCGGGTTCTCCTACGAGCAGTACTTC | CASSQSGFSYEQYF
- | - | TRBJ1-1 | TRBV7-3 | TGTGCCAGCAGCTTAAAGGCCCCGTTGACATCTCAAGCTTTCTTT | CASSLKAPLTSQAFF
- | TRBD1 | TRBJ1-6 | TRBV7-2 | TGTGCCAGCAGTCAAGACAGGGGATCAATCAATTCACCCCTCCACTTT | CASSQDRGSINSPLHF
- | - | TRBJ1-4 | TRBV7-2 | TGTGCCAGCAGGAGGAGTACTTACAATGAAAAACTGTTTTTT | CASRRSTYNEKLFF
- | TRBD2 | TRBJ2-7 | TRBV7-2 | TGTGCCAGCAGCTTAGCCGGGGGGTTGACCTACGAGCAGTACTTC | CASSLAGGLTYEQYF
- | - | TRBJ1-1 | TRBV10-1 | TGCGCCAGCAGTGATGGCAGTCGAGGCACTGAAGCTTTCTTT | CASSDGSRGTEAFF
- | TRBD2 | TRBJ2-1 | TRBV28 | TGTGCCACCAGCGCGTCCGGGACTAGCGATTTCAATGAGCAGTTCTTC | CATSASGTSDFNEQFF
- | TRBD2 | TRBJ2-1 | TRBV18 | TGTGCCAGCTCACCATGGCAGGGACTAGCGGGCGGGATGATGTATGAGCAGTTCTTC | CASSPWQGLAGGMMYEQFF
- | TRBD2 | TRBJ2-1 | TRBV5-1 | TGCGCCAGCAGTCCGCTAGCGGGGGGCCTAGGTGATGAGCAGTTCTTC | CASSPLAGGLGDEQFF
- | TRBD1 | TRBJ1-1 | TRBV29-1 | TGCAGCGTTGGCGGGGGTGGGACAGGGAACACTGAAGCTTTCTTT | CSVGGGGTGNTEAFF
- | - | TRBJ2-7 | TRBV28 | TGTGCCAGCAGCCTAGGAATCTCCTACGAGCAGTACTTC | CASSLGISYEQYF
- | - | TRBJ2-3 | TRBV6-1 | TGTGCCAGCAAGGACAATCAAGGCACAGATACGCAGTATTTT | CASKDNQGTDTQYF
- | - | TRBJ1-5 | TRBV6-1 | TGTGCCAGCCTGGGGACTGACAGTCAGCCCCAGCATTTT | CASLGTDSQPQHF
- | - | TRBJ2-1 | TRBV14 | TGTGCCAGCAGCCACGGTTCGCGGCGTGAGCAGTTCTTC | CASSHGSRREQFF
once | TRBD1 | TRBJ2-7 | TRBV5-1 | TGCGCCAGCACCCCCGGACAGGCCTCCTACGAGCAGTACTTC | CASTPGQASYEQYF
- | TRBD1 | TRBJ2-2 | TRBV19 | TGTGCCAGTACAAGACAGGGTGGAGCGAACACCGGGGAGCTGTTTTTT | CASTRQGGANTGELFF
- | - | TRBJ2-5 | TRBV28 | TGTGCCAGCAGCTCTAGTGGGGAGACCCAGTACTTC | CASSSSGETQYF
once | TRBD2 | TRBJ2-1 | TRBV4-1 | TGCGCCAGCAGCCTTGTAGCGGGGGGGGACAATGAGCAGTTCTTC | CASSLVAGGDNEQFF
- | - | TRBJ2-5 | TRBV7-2 | TGTGCCAGCAGCTTAGCCCCCACCCTCTTTACTCAGGGGGGGACCCAGTACTTC | CASSLAPTLFTQGGTQYF